This T cell receptor (beta chain) was recorded in a study of blood T cell repertoires in COVID-19. Authors' processing steps: Amplification of reference gene primers provided the estimated nucleated cell counts. Assay used: immunoSEQ multiplex PCR; TCRdb lists only in-frame clones, some missing. That table furnishes V, J and clone size, whereas the DNA furnished D and trimming. The data hold roughly 100,000 clones, with around 90% observed a single time. This CDR3 has 16 residues. The V end was cut by 6 bases, the J end by 1 base, with 15 bases between. CDR1 is KGHSH and CDR2 is LQKENI in the germline V gene.

The sequence derives from an elderly woman with active COVID-19. Source material: peripheral blood. The rearrangement uses TRBV18 and TRBJ2-2; no clear D. The CDR3 DNA reads as TGTGCCAGCTCCCCCGCTAGGTCACAGAACACCGGGGAGCTGTTTTTT. Its protein is CASSPARSQNTGELFF.